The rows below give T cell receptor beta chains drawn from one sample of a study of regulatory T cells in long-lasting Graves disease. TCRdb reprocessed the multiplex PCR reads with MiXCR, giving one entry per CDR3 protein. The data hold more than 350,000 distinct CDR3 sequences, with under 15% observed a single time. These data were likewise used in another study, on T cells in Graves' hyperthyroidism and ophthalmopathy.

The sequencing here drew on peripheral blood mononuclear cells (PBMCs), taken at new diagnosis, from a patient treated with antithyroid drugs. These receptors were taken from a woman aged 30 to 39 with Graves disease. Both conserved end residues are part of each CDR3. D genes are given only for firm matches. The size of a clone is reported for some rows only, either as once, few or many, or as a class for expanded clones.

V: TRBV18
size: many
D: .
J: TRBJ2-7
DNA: TGTGCCAGCTCACCAACACCGTTTGGGCAGTACTTC
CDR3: CASSPTPFGQYF

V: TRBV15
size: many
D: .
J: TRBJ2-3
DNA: TGTGCCACCAGCAGACTAGGAGAGTACACAGATACGCAGTATTTT
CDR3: CATSRLGEYTDTQYF

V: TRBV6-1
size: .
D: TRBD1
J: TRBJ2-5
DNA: TGTGCCAGCAGCCTCGGGACAGGGGACAAAGAGACCCAGTACTTC
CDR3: CASSLGTGDKETQYF

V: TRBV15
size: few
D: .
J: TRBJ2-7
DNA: TGTGCCACCAGCAGAGATACCTCTATCAACGAGCAGTACTTC
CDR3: CATSRDTSINEQYF

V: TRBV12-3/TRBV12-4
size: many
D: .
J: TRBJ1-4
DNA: TGTGCCAGCCGAAGCGGGGCAACTAATGAAAAACTGTTTTTT
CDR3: CASRSGATNEKLFF

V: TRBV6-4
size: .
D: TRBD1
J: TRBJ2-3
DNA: TGTGCCAGCAGTGACTCACAGGGGGCAGATACGCAGTATTTT
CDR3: CASSDSQGADTQYF

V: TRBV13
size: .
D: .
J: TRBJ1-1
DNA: TGTGCCAGCAGCTCGGGGACTTCAACTTTCTTT
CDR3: CASSSGTSTFF

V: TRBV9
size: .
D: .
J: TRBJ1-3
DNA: TGTGCCAGCGGTGAGGGTCCTGGAAACACCATATATTTT
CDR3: CASGEGPGNTIYF

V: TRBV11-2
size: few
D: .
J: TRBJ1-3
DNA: TGTGCCAGCAGCTTAGGTCAGTGGAGCACTGGAAACACCATATATTTT
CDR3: CASSLGQWSTGNTIYF

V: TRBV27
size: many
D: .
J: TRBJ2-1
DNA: TGTGCCAGCAGTCCCTACCGGCGGGATGAGCAGTTCTTC
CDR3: CASSPYRRDEQFF

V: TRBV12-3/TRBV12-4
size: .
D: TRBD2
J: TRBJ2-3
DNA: TGTGCCAGCAGCCAGCGGACTAGCGGGAGGTTCAGCACAGATACGCAGTATTTT
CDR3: CASSQRTSGRFSTDTQYF

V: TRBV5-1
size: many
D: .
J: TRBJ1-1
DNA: TGCGCCAGCAGCTTCCTCTCGGGGACAACGCCACTTGAAGCTTTCTTT
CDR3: CASSFLSGTTPLEAFF

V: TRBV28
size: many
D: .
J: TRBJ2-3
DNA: TGTGCCAGCTCGGGACGGTCGCTCGATACGCAGTATTTT
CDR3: CASSGRSLDTQYF

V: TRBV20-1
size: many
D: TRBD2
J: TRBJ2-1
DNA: TGCAGTGCTAGTCCCGGACTAGCGGGACGGCGGGAGCAGTTCTTC
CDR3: CSASPGLAGRREQFF

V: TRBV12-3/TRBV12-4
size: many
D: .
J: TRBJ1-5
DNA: TGTGCCAGCAGTTTAACGCTACAGGAAACTAGCAATCAGCCCCAGCATTTT
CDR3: CASSLTLQETSNQPQHF

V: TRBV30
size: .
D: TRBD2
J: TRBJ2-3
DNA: TGTGCCCTCGGACTAGCCGGAACCACAGATACGCAGTATTTT
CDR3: CALGLAGTTDTQYF

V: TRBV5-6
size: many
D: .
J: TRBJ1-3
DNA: TGTGCCAGCAGCTACCCGACGGACTCTGGAAACACCATATATTTT
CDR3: CASSYPTDSGNTIYF

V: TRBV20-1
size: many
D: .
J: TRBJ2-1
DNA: TGCAGTGCTAGAGATAGGGGCTACAATGAGCAGTTCTTC
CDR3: CSARDRGYNEQFF

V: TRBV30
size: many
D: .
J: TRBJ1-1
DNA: TGTGCCTGGAGAACAGGGCGCGATACTGAAGCTTTCTTT
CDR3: CAWRTGRDTEAFF

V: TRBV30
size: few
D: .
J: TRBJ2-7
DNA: TGTGCCTTCATCGACCGGGGGAGCTCCTACGAGCAGTACTTC
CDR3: CAFIDRGSSYEQYF

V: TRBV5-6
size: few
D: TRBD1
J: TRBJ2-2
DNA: TGTGCCAGCAGCACCGGGACAGTGAACACCGGGGAGCTGTTTTTT
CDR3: CASSTGTVNTGELFF

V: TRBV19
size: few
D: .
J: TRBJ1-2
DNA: TGTGCCAGTAGCATCTCCACAGGATATGGCTACACCTTC
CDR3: CASSISTGYGYTF

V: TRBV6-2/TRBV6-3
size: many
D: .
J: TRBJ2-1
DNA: TGTGCCAGCAAAGGGTCCGGGGGCGACAATGAGCAGTTCTTC
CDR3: CASKGSGGDNEQFF

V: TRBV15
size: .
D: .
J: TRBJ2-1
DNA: TGTGCCACGTTACAGGGTCCATCCTACAATGAGCAGTTCTTC
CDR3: CATLQGPSYNEQFF

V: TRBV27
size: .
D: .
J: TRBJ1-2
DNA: TGTGCCAGCAGTTTATCCACGGACACCGCGTGGGGTGGCTACACCTTC
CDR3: CASSLSTDTAWGGYTF

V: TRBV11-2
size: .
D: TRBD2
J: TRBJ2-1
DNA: TGTGCCAGCAGCTCCGCGACTAGCGGGAGCGATGAGCAGTTCTTC
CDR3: CASSSATSGSDEQFF

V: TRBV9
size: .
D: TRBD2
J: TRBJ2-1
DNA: TGTGCCAGCAATCCAGCCGGACTAGCAAACAATGAGCAGTTCTTC
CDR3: CASNPAGLANNEQFF

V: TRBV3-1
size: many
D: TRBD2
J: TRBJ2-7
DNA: TGTGCCAGCAGCCCGTGGACTAGCGGGAGAGCCTCCTACGAGCAGTACTTC
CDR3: CASSPWTSGRASYEQYF

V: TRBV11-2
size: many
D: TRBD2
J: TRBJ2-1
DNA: TGTGCCAGCAGCTTAAACAGCGGGAGGGAGCAGTTCTTC
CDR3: CASSLNSGREQFF

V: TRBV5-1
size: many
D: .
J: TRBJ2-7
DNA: TGCGCCAGCAGCAAGGAAGGGGCAGGGATCTACGAGCAGTACTTC
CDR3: CASSKEGAGIYEQYF

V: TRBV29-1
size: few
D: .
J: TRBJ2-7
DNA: TGCAGCGTTGACGTAGGGTCCTACGAGCAGTACTTC
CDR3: CSVDVGSYEQYF

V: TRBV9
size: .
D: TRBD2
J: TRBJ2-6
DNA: TGTGCCAGCAGCGTAGTTGCGGGAGGGTTTTCGTTTCCTGGGGCCAACGTCCTGACTTTC
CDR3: CASSVVAGGFSFPGANVLTF

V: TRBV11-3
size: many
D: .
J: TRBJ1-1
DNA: TGTGCCAGCAGCAAAGACACTGAAGCTTTCTTT
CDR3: CASSKDTEAFF

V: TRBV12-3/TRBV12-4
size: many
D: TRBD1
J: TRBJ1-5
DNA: TGTGCCAGCAGGCTTCAGGGGGGCGCAGGGCAGCCCCAGCATTTT
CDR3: CASRLQGGAGQPQHF

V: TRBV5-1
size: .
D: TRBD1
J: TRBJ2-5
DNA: TGCGCCAGCAGCTTGCCGACTCTCCTAAAGACAGGGGACTTCCAAGAGACCCAGTACTTC
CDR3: CASSLPTLLKTGDFQETQYF

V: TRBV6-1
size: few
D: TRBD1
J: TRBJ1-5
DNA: TGTGCCAGCAGTACCGGACCGAGACAGGGGATCAATCAGCCCCAGCATTTT
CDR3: CASSTGPRQGINQPQHF

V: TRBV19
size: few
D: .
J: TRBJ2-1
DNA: TGTGCCAGTAGCCCGGACAACTACAATGAGCAGTTCTTC
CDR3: CASSPDNYNEQFF